This T cell receptor beta chain was retrieved from a study of T cell repertoires in cytomegalovirus infection. Overall study context: Use of recently identified HLA-C-restricted and well-studied HLA-B-restricted CMV epitopes was part of the study. Public TCR beta signatures provided an indication of both CMV infection and a matching HLA type. Study conclusions and caveats: Summed frequency of shared TCR beta families picked out CMV carriers who also had the relevant HLA. CMV-specific TCR beta clonotypes restricted by HLA-C dominated the ex vivo response.

The germline V and J ends were trimmed by 3 bases and 0 bases, with 12 bases remaining between them. This CDR3 comprises 16 residues. Germline loops: CDR1 LNHDA, CDR2 SQIVND (reference sequence). A single record per CDR3 protein comes from TCRdb applying MiXCR to the reads. The sample records roughly 500,000 distinct CDR3 sequences, roughly 34% being singletons. Comments on this clonotype: Its antigen is not known.

Specimen: cultured PBMCs, collected from culture after CMV antigen stimulation. The TCR comes from a human donor in good health (CMV status not recorded). Some clones in this sample may be carry-over from other donors' samples. The rearrangement joins TRBV19 to TRBJ1-3; D gene unclear. The CDR3 is CASSIIPGSSGNTIYF. The CDR3 region has the DNA TGTGCCAGTAGTATTATCCCCGGGAGCTCTGGAAACACCATATATTTT.